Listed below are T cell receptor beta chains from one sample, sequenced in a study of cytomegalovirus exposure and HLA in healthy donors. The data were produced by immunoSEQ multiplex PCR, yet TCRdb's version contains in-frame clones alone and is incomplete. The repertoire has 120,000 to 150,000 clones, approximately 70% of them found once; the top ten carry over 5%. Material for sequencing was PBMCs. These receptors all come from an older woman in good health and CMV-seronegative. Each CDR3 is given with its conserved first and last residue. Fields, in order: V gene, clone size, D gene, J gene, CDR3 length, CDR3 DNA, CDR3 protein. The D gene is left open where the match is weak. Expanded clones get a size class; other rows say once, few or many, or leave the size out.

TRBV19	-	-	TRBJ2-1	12	TGTGCCAGTAGTAGGGTTCGGGGTGAGCAGTTCTTC	CASSRVRGEQFF
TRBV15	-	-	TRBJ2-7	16	TGTGCCACCAGCAGAGATCGGGGACTCACCCACTACGAGCAGTACTTC	CATSRDRGLTHYEQYF
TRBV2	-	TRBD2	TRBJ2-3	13	TGTGCCAGCAGGGAGCGGGAGGGAGATACGCAGTATTTT	CASREREGDTQYF
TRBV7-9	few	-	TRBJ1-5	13	TGTGCCAACAGCTTAAATTTAGCGGGGCCCCAGCATTTT	CANSLNLAGPQHF
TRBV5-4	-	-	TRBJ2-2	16	TGTGCCAGCAGCCGGGCGGCGGGGGCCCTCACCGGGGAGCTGTTTTTT	CASSRAAGALTGELFF
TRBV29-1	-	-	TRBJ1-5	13	TGCAGCGTTGCACACCATAGCAATCAGCCCCAGCATTTT	CSVAHHSNQPQHF
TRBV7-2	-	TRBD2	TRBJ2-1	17	TGTGCCAGCAGCCCCCCTGGACTAGCGGCAAAAAACAATGAGCAGTTCTTC	CASSPPGLAAKNNEQFF
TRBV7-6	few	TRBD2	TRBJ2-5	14	TGTGCCAGCAGCTATGCGGGGGGGGGAGAGACCCAGTACTTC	CASSYAGGGETQYF
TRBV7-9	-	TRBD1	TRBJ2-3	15	TGTGCCAGCAGCTTAGCACAGGGGGCGGCAGATACGCAGTATTTT	CASSLAQGAADTQYF
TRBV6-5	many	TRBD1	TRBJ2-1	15	TGTGCCAGCAAGACAGTGACAGGGGCCTACAATGAGCAGTTCTTC	CASKTVTGAYNEQFF
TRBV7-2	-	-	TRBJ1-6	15	TGTGCCAGCAGCTTAGGCGGGGGGTATAATTCACCCCTCCACTTT	CASSLGGGYNSPLHF
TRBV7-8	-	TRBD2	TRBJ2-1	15	TGTGCCAGCAGCTTCGGCCTAGCGGGAAACAATGAGCAGTTCTTC	CASSFGLAGNNEQFF
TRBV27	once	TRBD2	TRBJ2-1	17	TGTGCCAGCAGTTTATCTGGCGGGAGGGCCTCCTACAATGAGCAGTTCTTC	CASSLSGGRASYNEQFF
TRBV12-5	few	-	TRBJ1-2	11	TGTGCTAGTGCCGGTAACTATGGCTACACCTTC	CASAGNYGYTF
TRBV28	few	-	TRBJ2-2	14	TGTGCCAGCACCCAACCGGGACTGCTAGGGGAGCTGTTTTTT	CASTQPGLLGELFF
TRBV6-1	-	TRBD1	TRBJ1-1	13	TGTGCCAGCAGAGCGACAGGGAAGGAAGAAGCTTTCTTT	CASRATGKEEAFF
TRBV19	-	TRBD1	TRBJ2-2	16	TGTGCCAGTAGTATTGGGACAGGGAAGAACACCGGGGAGCTGTTTTTT	CASSIGTGKNTGELFF
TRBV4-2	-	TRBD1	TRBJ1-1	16	TGTGCCAGCAGCCAAGTGGGGGGACAGGGGAACACTGAAGCTTTCTTT	CASSQVGGQGNTEAFF
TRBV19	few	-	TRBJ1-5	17	TGTGCCAGTAGTATAGGACAACAGGGAATTAGCAATCAGCCCCAGCATTTT	CASSIGQQGISNQPQHF
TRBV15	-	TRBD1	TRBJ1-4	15	TGTGCCACCAGCAGAGACCGGGACAGGGGTGAAAAACTGTTTTTT	CATSRDRDRGEKLFF
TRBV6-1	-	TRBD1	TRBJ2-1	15	TGTGCCAGCCGCTTGACAGGGTCCCTAGTTGTTGAGCAGTTCTTC	CASRLTGSLVVEQFF
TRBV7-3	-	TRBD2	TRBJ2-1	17	TGTGCCAGCAGCTTAGCCCTGACTAGCGGGAGGGGTAATGAGCAGTTCTTC	CASSLALTSGRGNEQFF
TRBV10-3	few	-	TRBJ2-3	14	TGTGCCAGCGGGGGAGGGGGGGCTGCAGATACGCAGTATTTT	CASGGGGAADTQYF
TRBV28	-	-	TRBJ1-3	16	TGTGCCAGCAGTTTATCTCCGGGGGAATCTGGAAACACCATATATTTT	CASSLSPGESGNTIYF
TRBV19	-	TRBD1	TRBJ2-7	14	TGTGCCAGTAGTATAGGGCAGGGGGCGTTCGAGCAGTACTTC	CASSIGQGAFEQYF
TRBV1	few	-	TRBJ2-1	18	TGCACCAGCAGCCAGGGTGCGCCGCGGGGGGTGGTCTACAATGAGCAGTTCTTC	CTSSQGAPRGVVYNEQFF
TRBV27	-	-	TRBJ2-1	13	TGTGCCAGCAGTTTAGAATCTCGGGGTGAGCAGTTCTTC	CASSLESRGEQFF
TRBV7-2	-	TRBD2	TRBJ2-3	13	TGTGCCAGCAGCTTACCTGGACTAGCGGCGCAGTATTTT	CASSLPGLAAQYF
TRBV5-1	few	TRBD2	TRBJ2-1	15	TGCGCCAGCAGCCAGGGACTAGCGGGAGTAGTTGGGCAGTTCTTC	CASSQGLAGVVGQFF
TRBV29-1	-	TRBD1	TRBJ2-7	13	TGCAGCGCAGGGACAGGGGACTCCTACGAGCAGTACTTC	CSAGTGDSYEQYF
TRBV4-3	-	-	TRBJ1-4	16	TGCGCCAGCAGCCCAGGACAGTCGACAACTAATGAAAAACTGTTTTTT	CASSPGQSTTNEKLFF
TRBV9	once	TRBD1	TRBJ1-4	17	TGTGCCAGCAGCGTAGCTGACAGGGGGCGACTGGGTGAAAAACTGTTTTTT	CASSVADRGRLGEKLFF
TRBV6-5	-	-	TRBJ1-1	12	TGTGCCAGCAGTCCCAGGGCCACTGAAGCTTTCTTT	CASSPRATEAFF
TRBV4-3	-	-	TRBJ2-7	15	TGCGCCAGCAGCCAATTACAGGGGGGGCGATACGAGCAGTACTTC	CASSQLQGGRYEQYF
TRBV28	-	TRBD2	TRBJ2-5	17	TGTGCCAGCAGCCCAGGGACTAGCCAAAGGGTGCTAGAGACCCAGTACTTC	CASSPGTSQRVLETQYF
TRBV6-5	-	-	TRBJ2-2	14	TGTGCCAGCAGGGAACCAGGGAGGACCGGGGAGCTGTTTTTT	CASREPGRTGELFF
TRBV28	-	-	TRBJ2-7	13	TGTGCCAGCAGTTTATCTCCCCCCTACGAGCAGTACTTC	CASSLSPPYEQYF
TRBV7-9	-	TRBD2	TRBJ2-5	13	TGTGCCAGCCAGCGGGGGGTACAAGAGACCCAGTACTTC	CASQRGVQETQYF
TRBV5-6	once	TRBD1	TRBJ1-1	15	TGTGCCAGCAGCGGGGACAGGGGGTGGGCCACTGAAGCTTTCTTT	CASSGDRGWATEAFF
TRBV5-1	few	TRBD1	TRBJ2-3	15	TGCGCCAGCAGCACAGGACAGGTGGGGACAGATACGCAGTATTTT	CASSTGQVGTDTQYF
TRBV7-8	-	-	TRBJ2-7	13	TGTGCCAGCAGCTTAGTACAGGCGGACGAGCAGTACTTC	CASSLVQADEQYF
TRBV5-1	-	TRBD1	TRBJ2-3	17	TGCGCCAGCAGCTCCCGGGACAGCGGACGGAGCACAGATACGCAGTATTTT	CASSSRDSGRSTDTQYF
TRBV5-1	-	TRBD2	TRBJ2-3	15	TGCGCCAGCGCGACTAGCGGGGGGCCCACAGATACGCAGTATTTT	CASATSGGPTDTQYF
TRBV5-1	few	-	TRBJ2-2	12	TGCGCCAGCAGCCTACAGATCGGGGAGCTGTTTTTT	CASSLQIGELFF
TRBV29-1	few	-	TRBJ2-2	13	TGCACCTATGTGGGACAGAACACCGGGGAGCTGTTTTTT	CTYVGQNTGELFF
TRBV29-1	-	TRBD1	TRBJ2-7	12	TGCAGCGCAGGGGGTGGTATCTACGAGCAGTACTTC	CSAGGGIYEQYF
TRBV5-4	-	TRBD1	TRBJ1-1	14	TGTGCCAGCAGCTCAGGACAGGGGAACACTGAAGCTTTCTTT	CASSSGQGNTEAFF
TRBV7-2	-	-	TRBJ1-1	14	TGTGCCAGCAGCCCCCTACGGGGGAACACTGAAGCTTTCTTT	CASSPLRGNTEAFF
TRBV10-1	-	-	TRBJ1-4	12	TGCGCCAGAACGCAGGGGAATGAAAAACTGTTTTTT	CARTQGNEKLFF
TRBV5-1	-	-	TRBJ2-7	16	TGCGCCAGCAGCTTGGGCGGGGCGGGACAGCCCTACGAGCAGTACTTC	CASSLGGAGQPYEQYF
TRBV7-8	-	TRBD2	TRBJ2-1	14	TGTGCCAGCAGCCTCAGCGGGGATTACAGTGGGCAGTTCTTC	CASSLSGDYSGQFF
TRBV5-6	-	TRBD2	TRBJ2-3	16	TGTGCCAGCAGCTTGGGGACTAGCGGGAGCACAGATACGCAGTATTTT	CASSLGTSGSTDTQYF
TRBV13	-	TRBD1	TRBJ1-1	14	TGTGCCAGCAGTCTTGGACAGGGCCACACTGAAGCTTTCTTT	CASSLGQGHTEAFF
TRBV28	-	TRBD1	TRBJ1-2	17	TGTGCCAGCAGTTTACTCCCGGGACAGGGGTCTCACTATGGCTACACCTTC	CASSLLPGQGSHYGYTF
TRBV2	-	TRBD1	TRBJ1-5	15	TGTGCCAGCACGCAGACAGGGGGTCGCAATCAGCCCCAGCATTTT	CASTQTGGRNQPQHF
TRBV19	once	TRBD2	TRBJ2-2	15	TGTGCCAGTAGCCCGGGGGCTAGCGGGAGGAGGGAGCTGTTTTTT	CASSPGASGRRELFF
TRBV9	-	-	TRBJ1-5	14	TGTGCCAGCGACGAGGGTCCCTGGGGTCAGCCCCAGCATTTT	CASDEGPWGQPQHF
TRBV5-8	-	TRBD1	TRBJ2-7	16	TGTGCCAGCAGCTACGGCAGGGGGCCCGTGGGTTACGAGCAGTACTTC	CASSYGRGPVGYEQYF
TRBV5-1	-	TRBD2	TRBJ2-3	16	TGCGCCAGCAGCCCGTCACTAGCGACACGCACAGATACGCAGTATTTT	CASSPSLATRTDTQYF
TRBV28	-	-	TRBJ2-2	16	TGTGCCAGCATGCGGGGATCCATCTCTAACACCGGGGAGCTGTTTTTT	CASMRGSISNTGELFF